This T cell receptor (beta chain) was retrieved from a study of T cell responses to AZD1222 COVID-19 vaccine. Study-wide background: Doses given second, at about 4 or about 12 weeks, were pooled. Study results and limitations: None of the repertoires were sampled until the peak T cell response had passed. Nearly half of spike-specific TCRs reportedly target variant regions that are unmutated in the B.1.351 and B.1.1.7 variants.

Worth noting for this clone: Its specificity is unknown.

Method: immunoSEQ multiplex PCR; TCRdb's copy keeps in-frame clones and lacks some. The data contain 100,000 to 120,000 clones, 70% to 90% of them seen just once; the ten biggest clones take up approximately 3.5%. CDR1 SGHTA and CDR2 FQGNSA come from the germline V gene. The ends were cut back, 0 bases at V and 0 bases at J, with 6 bases in the middle. CDR3 size: 15 residues. The input for sequencing was peripheral blood, taken on day 0 of AZD1222 vaccination. The TCR originated in an adult in good health. This rearrangement joins TRBV7-2 to TRBJ2-1; unclear D gene. The DNA for the CDR3 is TGTGCCAGCAGCTTAGCGGTTAGCTCCTACAATGAGCAGTTCTTC. Protein: CASSLAVSSYNEQFF.